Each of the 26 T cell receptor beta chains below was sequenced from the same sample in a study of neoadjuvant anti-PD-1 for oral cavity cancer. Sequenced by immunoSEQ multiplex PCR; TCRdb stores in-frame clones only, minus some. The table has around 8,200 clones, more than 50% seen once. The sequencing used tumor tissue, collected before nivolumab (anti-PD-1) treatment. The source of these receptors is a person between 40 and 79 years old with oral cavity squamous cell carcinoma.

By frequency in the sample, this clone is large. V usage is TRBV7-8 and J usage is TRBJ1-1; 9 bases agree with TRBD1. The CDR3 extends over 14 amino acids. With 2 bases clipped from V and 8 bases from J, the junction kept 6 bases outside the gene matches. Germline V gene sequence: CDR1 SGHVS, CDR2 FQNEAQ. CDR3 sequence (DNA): TGTGCCAGCAGCTTATGGACAGGGGACATCGAAGCTTTCTTT. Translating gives CASSLWTGDIEAFF.

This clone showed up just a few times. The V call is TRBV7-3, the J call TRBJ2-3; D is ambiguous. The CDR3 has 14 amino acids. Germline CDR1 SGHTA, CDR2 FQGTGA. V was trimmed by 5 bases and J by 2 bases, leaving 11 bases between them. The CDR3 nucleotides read TGTGCCAGCAGCGCCACAGTGAACACAGATACGCAGTATTTT. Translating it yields CASSATVNTDTQYF.

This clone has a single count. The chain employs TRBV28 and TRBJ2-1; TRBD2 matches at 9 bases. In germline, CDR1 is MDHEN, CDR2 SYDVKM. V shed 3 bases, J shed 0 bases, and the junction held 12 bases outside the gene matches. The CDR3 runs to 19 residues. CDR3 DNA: TGTGCCAGCAGTTTTTTGGGTAGCGGGAGTGGGGACTCCTACAATGAGCAGTTCTTC. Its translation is CASSFLGSGSGDSYNEQFF.

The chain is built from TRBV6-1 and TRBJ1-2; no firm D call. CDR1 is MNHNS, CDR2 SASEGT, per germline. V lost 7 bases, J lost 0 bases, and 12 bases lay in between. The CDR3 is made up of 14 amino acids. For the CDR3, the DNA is TGTGCCAGCACTCCCAGTATTTCTAACTATGGCTACACCTTC. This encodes CASTPSISNYGYTF.

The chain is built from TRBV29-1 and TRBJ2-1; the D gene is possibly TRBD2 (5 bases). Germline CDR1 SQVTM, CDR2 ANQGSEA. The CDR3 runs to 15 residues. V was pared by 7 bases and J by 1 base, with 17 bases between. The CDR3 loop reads CSASAGERSYNEQFF. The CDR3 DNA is TGCAGCGCCTCCGCGGGTGAACGATCCTACAATGAGCAGTTCTTC.

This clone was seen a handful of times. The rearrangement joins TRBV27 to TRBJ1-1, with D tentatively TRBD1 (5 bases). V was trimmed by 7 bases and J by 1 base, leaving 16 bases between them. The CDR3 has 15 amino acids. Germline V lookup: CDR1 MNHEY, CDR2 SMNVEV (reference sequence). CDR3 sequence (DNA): TGTGCCAGCACCCTCACGACCGACAGGAACACTGAAGCTTTCTTT. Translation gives CASTLTTDRNTEAFF.

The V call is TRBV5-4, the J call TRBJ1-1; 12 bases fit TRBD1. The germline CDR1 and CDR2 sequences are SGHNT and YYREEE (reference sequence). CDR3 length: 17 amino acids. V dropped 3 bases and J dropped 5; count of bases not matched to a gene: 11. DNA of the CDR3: TGTGCCAGCAGCTGGAGGGACAGGGGGCGCGAGGGGACTGAAGCTTTCTTT. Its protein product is CASSWRDRGREGTEAFF.

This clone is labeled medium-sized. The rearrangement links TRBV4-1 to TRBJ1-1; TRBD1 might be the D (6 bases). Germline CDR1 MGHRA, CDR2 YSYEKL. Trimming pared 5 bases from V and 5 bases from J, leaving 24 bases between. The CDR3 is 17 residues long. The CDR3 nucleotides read TGCGCCAGCAGCTCCCAATTCCCCGTCAGCCAGGGGACTGAAGCTTTCTTT. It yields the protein CASSSQFPVSQGTEAFF.

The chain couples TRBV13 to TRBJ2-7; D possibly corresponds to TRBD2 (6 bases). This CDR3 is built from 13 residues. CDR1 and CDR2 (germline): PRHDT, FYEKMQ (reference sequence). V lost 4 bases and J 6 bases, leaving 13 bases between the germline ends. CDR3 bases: TGTGCCAGCAGCTCCGAGGAGGGCGGCGAGCAGTACTTC. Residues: CASSSEEGGEQYF.

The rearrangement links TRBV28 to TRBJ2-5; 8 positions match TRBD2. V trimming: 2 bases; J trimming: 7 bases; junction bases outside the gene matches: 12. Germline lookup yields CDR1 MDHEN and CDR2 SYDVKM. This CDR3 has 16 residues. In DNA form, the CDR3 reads TGTGCCAGCAGTTTAGATAAAGCGGGAGCGTGGGGGACCCAGTACTTC. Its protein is CASSLDKAGAWGTQYF.

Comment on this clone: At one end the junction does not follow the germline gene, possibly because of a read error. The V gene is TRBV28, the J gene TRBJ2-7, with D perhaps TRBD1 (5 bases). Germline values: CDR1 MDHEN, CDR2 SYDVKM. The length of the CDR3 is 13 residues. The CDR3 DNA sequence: TGTGCCAGCAGCCCTCAGACAGCGAGACATCCAAGCTTC. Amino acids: CASSPQTARHPSF.

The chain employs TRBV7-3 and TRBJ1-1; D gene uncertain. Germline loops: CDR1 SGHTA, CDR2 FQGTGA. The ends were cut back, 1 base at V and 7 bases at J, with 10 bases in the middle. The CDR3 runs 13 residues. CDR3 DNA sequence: TGTGCCAGCAGCTTAAGGGGTCTCGGTGAAGCTTTCTTT. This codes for CASSLRGLGEAFF.

CDR3 DNA: TGTGCCAGCAGTGAAGCGCTTGGCACTAGCGGAAAAGAGACCCAGTACTTC. The encoded protein is CASSEALGTSGKETQYF. The rearrangement uses TRBV2 and TRBJ2-5; 8 bases are shared with TRBD2. V shed 0 bases and J 3 bases; nucleotides not matched to a gene: 9. Per the germline V gene, CDR1 is SNHLY and CDR2 is FYNNEI. This CDR3 is 17 amino acids long.

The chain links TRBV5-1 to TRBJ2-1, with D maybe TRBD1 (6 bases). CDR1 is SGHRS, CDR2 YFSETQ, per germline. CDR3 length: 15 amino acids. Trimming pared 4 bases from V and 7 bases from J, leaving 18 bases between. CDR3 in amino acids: CASSLTQGLANEQFF. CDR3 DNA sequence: TGCGCCAGCAGCCTAACACAGGGTCTGGCGAATGAGCAGTTCTTC.

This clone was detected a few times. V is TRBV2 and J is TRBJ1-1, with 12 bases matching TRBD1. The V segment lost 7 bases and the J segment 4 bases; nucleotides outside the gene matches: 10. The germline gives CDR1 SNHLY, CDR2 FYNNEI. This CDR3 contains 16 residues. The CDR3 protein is CASNSEGDRGLTEAFF. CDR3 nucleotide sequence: TGTGCCAGCAATTCAGAAGGGGACAGGGGGCTCACTGAAGCTTTCTTT.

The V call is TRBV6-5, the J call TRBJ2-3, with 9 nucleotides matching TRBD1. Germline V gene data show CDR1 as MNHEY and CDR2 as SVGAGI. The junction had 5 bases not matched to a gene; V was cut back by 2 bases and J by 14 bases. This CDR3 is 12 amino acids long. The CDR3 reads CASSYPGQGLYF. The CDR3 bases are TGTGCCAGCAGTTACCCGGGACAGGGTTTGTATTTT.

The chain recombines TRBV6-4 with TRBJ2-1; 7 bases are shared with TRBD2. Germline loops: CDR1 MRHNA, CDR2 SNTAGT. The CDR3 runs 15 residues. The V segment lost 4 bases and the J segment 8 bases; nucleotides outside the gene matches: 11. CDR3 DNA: TGTGCCAGCAGTGCGGGGCTAGCGGCTTTGGATGAGCAGTTCTTC. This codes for CASSAGLAALDEQFF.

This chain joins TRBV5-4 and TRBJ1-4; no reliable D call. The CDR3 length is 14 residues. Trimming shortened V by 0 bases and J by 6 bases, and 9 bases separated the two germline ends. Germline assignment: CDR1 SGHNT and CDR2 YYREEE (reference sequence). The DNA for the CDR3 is TGTGCCAGCAGCTTGGTGGGCCCGGATGAAAAACTGTTTTTT. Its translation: CASSLVGPDEKLFF.

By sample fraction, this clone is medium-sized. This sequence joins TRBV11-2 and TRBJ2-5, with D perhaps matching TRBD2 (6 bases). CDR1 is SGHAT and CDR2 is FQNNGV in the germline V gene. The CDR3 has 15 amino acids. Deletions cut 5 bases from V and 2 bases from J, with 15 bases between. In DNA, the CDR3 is TGTGCCAGCAGCCAAACGTTGGGGACTCAAGAGACCCAGTACTTC. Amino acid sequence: CASSQTLGTQETQYF.

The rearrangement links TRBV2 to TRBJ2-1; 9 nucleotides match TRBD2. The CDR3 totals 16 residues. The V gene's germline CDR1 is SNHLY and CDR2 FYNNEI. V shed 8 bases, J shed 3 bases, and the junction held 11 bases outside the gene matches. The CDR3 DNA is TGTGCCAGCCTACCCCTAGCGGGACCCTACTACAATGAGCAGTTCTTC. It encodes CASLPLAGPYYNEQFF.

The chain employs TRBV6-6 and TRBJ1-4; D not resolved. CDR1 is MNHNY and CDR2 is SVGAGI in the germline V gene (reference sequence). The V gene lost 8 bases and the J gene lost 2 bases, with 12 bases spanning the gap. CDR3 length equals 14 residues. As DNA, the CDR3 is TGTGCCAGCGGAGTATCTCAGACTAATGAAAAACTGTTTTTT. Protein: CASGVSQTNEKLFF.

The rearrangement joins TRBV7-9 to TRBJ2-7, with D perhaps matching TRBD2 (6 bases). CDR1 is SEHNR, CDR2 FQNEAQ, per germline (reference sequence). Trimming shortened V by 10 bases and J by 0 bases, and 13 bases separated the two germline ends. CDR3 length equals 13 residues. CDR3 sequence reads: CATRRESSYEQYF. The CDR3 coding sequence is TGTGCCACCCGTCGGGAGAGCTCCTACGAGCAGTACTTC. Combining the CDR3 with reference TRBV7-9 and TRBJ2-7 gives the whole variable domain DTGVSQNPRHKITKRGQNVTFRCDPISEHNRLYWYRQTLGQGPEFLTYFQNEAQLEKSRLLSDRFSAERPKGSFSTLEIQRTEQGDSAMYLCATRRESSYEQYFGPGTRLTVT.

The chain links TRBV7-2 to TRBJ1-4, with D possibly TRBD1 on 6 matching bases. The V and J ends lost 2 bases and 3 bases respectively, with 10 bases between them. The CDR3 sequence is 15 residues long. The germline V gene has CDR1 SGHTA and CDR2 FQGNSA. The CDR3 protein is CASSLRGSPNEKLFF. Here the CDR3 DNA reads TGTGCCAGCAGCTTAAGGGGGAGCCCTAATGAAAAACTGTTTTTT.

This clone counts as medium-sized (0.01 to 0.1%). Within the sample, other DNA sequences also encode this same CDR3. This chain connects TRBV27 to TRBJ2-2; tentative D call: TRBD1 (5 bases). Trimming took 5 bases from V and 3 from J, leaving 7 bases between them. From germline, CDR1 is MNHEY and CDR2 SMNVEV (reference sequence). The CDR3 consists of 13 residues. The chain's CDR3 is CASSDRDTGELFF. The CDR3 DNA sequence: TGTGCCAGCAGTGACAGAGACACCGGGGAGCTGTTTTTT.

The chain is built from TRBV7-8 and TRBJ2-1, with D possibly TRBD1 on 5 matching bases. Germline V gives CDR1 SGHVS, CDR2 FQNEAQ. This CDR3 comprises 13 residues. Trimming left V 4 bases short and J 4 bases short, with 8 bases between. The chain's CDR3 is CASSSTVYNEQFF. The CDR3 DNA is TGTGCCAGCAGCTCGACAGTTTACAATGAGCAGTTCTTC.

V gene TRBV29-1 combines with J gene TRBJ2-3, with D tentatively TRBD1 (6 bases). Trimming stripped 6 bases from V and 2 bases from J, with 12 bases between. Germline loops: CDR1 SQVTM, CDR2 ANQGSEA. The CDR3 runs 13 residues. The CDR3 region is CSVPGQYTDTQYF. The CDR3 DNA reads TGCAGCGTACCGGGACAATACACAGATACGCAGTATTTT.